This T cell receptor (beta chain) originates from a study of T cells in localized non-small cell lung cancer. The CDR3 loop spans 18 amino acids. The protocol was immunoSEQ multiplex PCR, while the TCRdb copy is restricted to in-frame clones and leaves out a portion. The sample has about 19,000 clones, under 85% seen once. The TCR sequence derives from a female donor at least 60 years old with stage I lung adenocarcinoma. The sample was peripheral blood, taken before any cancer treatment. The V and J genes are TRBV21-1 and TRBJ1-2; the table assigns TRBD1, which was not confirmed against the DNA. TRBV21-1 is a listed pseudogene. The CDR3 is CASSKAVRGQSGPWGYTF. The DNA for the CDR3 is TGTGCCAGCAGCAAAGCTGTTCGGGGACAGTCTGGGCCGTGGGGCTACACCTTC.